This is a list of T cell receptor beta chains from one sample in a study of blood T cell repertoires in COVID-19. Only in-frame clones appear in the TCRdb table, and some are missing; sequencing was by immunoSEQ multiplex PCR. The sample carries roughly 290,000 clones, roughly 90% recorded once. The sample was PBMCs or T cells enriched from blood (not recorded which). These receptors came from a woman aged 18-29 years with acute COVID-19. Both conserved end residues are part of each CDR3.

V gene	J gene	CDR3 protein
TRBV19	TRBJ1-5	CASNTEAPGQPQHF
TRBV7-3	TRBJ2-3	CASSLAQGGRTDTQYF
TRBV29-1	TRBJ2-1	CSTTRTSGGEQFF
TRBV7-8	TRBJ2-1	CASQRDNEQFF
TRBV24-1	TRBJ2-5	CATSDLGTSGMAETQYF
TRBV27	TRBJ1-1	CASITFFGARNTEAFF
TRBV5-1	TRBJ2-3	CASRAPRAASTDTQYF
TRBV7-6	TRBJ2-3	CASSSNRAGTDTQYF
TRBV7-8	TRBJ2-1	CASSLEQYNEQFF
TRBV27	TRBJ1-6	CASRGNSPLHF
TRBV24-1	TRBJ2-3	CAVTGLNTDTQYF
TRBV11-2	TRBJ2-1	CASSLNEQFF
TRBV28	TRBJ2-1	CASSLSGPSSYNEQFF
TRBV7-8	TRBJ1-4	CASSLVDSSNEKLFF
TRBV18	TRBJ2-1	CASSPPVGGIYNEQFF
TRBV2	TRBJ2-1	CASSARTDPRDEQFF
TRBV5-1	TRBJ1-2	CASSLVPGMGSLGYTF
TRBV4-3	TRBJ1-4	CASSQEERMREKLFF
TRBV5-8	TRBJ1-2	CASSLGRTNYGYTF
TRBV5-1	TRBJ2-1	CASSLVPFSSVPQNEQFF
TRBV30	TRBJ2-1	CAWGRTSGHLDHEQFF
TRBV5-1	TRBJ2-3	CASSLVLAGPTDTQYF
TRBV29-1	TRBJ2-1	CSVGRILAGGDNEQFF
TRBV4-2	TRBJ2-1	CASSLIGQGSSYNEQFF
TRBV14	TRBJ2-7	CASSPRTSGIYEQYF
TRBV10-1	TRBJ2-7	CASSGPGQGVYEQYF
TRBV12-3/TRBV12-4	TRBJ1-5	CASSLSGNQPQHF
TRBV11-2	TRBJ2-5	CASSHGQFETQYF
TRBV7-9	TRBJ2-7	CASRPPDSSYEQYF
TRBV3-1/TRBV3-2	TRBJ2-1	CASSPSGSGTYNEQFF
TRBV4-3	TRBJ2-7	CASSQDRGFNEQYF
TRBV19	TRBJ2-1	CASNSNEQFF
TRBV28	TRBJ1-5	CASSLRGTGNQPQHF
TRBV7-3	TRBJ2-1	CASSRGGGSYNEQFF
TRBV28	TRBJ2-5	CASRPPKARETQYF
TRBV19	TRBJ2-2	CASSMREWTGELFF
TRBV10-1	TRBJ2-7	CASSSSRAGYEQYF
TRBV13	TRBJ1-1	CASSPGTLQLITEAFF
TRBV5-6	TRBJ2-3	CATWRGLTDTQYF
TRBV27	TRBJ2-1	CASSLAEGINEQFF
TRBV28	TRBJ1-2	CASSLPGLGYTF
TRBV2	TRBJ1-2	CASSGADIYGYTF
TRBV6-4	TRBJ2-1	CASSEAGGSYNEQFF
TRBV18	TRBJ1-1	CASSPQTGTMNTEAFF
TRBV28	TRBJ2-5	CASERVSQETQYF
TRBV7-9	TRBJ2-7	CASSFTGGSYEQYF
TRBV29-1	TRBJ1-1	CSVERDRGLPFF
TRBV19	TRBJ1-5	CASSISGQLYSNQPQHF
TRBV13	TRBJ2-5	CASSRRLGPGETQYF
TRBV7-9	TRBJ1-4	CASSLARGTTNEKLFF
TRBV29-1	TRBJ2-7	CSASGTGNYEQYF
TRBV7-9	TRBJ1-2	CASREGLNYGYTF